These 6 T cell receptor beta chains were all obtained from the same sample, sequenced in a study of control samples from healthy donors and cancer patients. Data came from immunoSEQ multiplex PCR; TCRdb stores just in-frame clones and leaves some out. The sample has about 78,000 clones, roughly 91% seen once. Sequencing input: blood. All receptors derive from a woman between 55 and 75 years old in good health.

The genes are TRBV3-1 (or the pseudogene TRBV3-2) and TRBJ2-5; TRBD2 matches 8 bases. Germline trimming cut 1 base from V and 3 bases from J; bases unmatched to any gene: 4. Per the germline V gene, CDR1 is LGHDT and CDR2 is YNNKEL (reference sequence). The CDR3 is 15 amino acids. CDR3 bases: TGTGCCAGCAGCCAAGGTGCAGCGGGGGAAGAGACCCAGTACTTC. Translated, it gives CASSQGAAGEETQYF.

This clone was detected once. The rearrangement joins TRBV29-1 to TRBJ2-3, with 8 bases lining up with TRBD1. Germline lookup yields CDR1 SQVTM and CDR2 ANQGSEA. CDR3 length equals 12 residues. Trimming removed 6 bases from V and 3 bases from J; junction bases left unmatched: 2. CDR3 sequence: CSVRQGTDTQYF. In DNA form, the CDR3 reads TGCAGCGTAAGACAGGGGACAGATACGCAGTATTTT.

This rearrangement joins TRBV24-1 to TRBJ1-2, with unresolved D. In germline, CDR1 is KGHDR, CDR2 SFDVKD. V lost 4 bases and J 7 bases, leaving 24 bases between the germline ends. This CDR3 comprises 17 residues. The CDR3 reads CATSDQTAFNQPLGYTF. The CDR3 coding sequence is TGTGCCACCAGTGACCAGACCGCCTTCAACCAGCCCCTTGGCTACACCTTC.

This chain connects TRBV6-5 to TRBJ1-6, with a possible D match to TRBD1 (6 bases). With 8 bases removed from V and 9 bases from J, the gap between germline ends came to 17 bases. This CDR3 has 14 amino acids. The germline CDR1 and CDR2 sequences are MNHEY and SVGAGI. The chain's CDR3 is CASARGKFGSPLHF. The DNA for the CDR3 is TGTGCCAGCGCGAGGGGGAAATTTGGTTCACCCCTCCACTTT.

V is TRBV7-9 and J is TRBJ2-7, with 13 positions matching TRBD2. V was pared by 5 bases and J by 5 bases, with 9 bases of the junction left unmatched. The CDR3 has 16 amino acids. Germline V CDR1 and CDR2: SEHNR, FQNEAQ (reference sequence). This CDR3 reads CASSAPLAGGPDEQYF. In DNA, the CDR3 is TGTGCCAGCAGCGCCCCACTAGCGGGAGGGCCCGACGAGCAGTACTTC.

J is TRBJ2-1 and V is TRBV6-5; 10 bases agree with TRBD2. The germline V gene has CDR1 MNHEY and CDR2 SVGAGI. V shed 2 bases and J 6 bases; nucleotides not matched to a gene: 4. This CDR3 has 15 residues. The CDR3 loop reads CASSYGAGGGNEQFF. The CDR3 region has the DNA TGTGCCAGCAGTTACGGAGCGGGAGGGGGCAATGAGCAGTTCTTC.